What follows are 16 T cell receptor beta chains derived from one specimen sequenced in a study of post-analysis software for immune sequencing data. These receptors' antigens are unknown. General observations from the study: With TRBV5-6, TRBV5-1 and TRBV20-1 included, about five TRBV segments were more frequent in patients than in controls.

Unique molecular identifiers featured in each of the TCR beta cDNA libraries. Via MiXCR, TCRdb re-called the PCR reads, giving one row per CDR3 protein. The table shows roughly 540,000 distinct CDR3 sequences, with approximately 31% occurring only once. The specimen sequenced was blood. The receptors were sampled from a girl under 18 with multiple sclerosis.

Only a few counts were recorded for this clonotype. CDR3 bases: TGCGCCAGCAGCTCCGGAGGGGACAGGGGCAATGAGCAGTTCTTC. It codes for CASSSGGDRGNEQFF. This sequence joins TRBV5-1 and TRBJ2-1; 10 bases are a match to TRBD1. This CDR3 is 15 amino acids long. With V trimmed by 3 bases and J by 6 bases, 6 bases remained unmatched. Germline V lookup: CDR1 SGHRS, CDR2 YFSETQ.

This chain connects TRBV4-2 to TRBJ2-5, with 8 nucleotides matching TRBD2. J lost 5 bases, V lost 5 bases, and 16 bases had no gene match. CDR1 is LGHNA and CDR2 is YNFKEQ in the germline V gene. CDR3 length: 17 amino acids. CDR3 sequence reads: CASSTGGISEPGETQYF. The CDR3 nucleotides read TGTGCCAGCAGCACGGGGGGGATATCGGAACCGGGGGAGACCCAGTACTTC.

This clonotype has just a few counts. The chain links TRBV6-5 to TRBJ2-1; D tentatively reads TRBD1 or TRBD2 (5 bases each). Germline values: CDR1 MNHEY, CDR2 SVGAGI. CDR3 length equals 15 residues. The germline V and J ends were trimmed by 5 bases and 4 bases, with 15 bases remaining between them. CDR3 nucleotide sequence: TGTGCCAGCAGTGTGGACCGGGACCAGTACAATGAGCAGTTCTTC. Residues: CASSVDRDQYNEQFF.

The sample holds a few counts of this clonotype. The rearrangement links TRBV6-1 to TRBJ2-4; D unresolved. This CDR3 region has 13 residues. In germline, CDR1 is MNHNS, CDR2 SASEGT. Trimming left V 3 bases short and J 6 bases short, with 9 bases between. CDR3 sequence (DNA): TGTGCCAGCAGTGAGGGCAGTCGAAACATTCAGTACTTC. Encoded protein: CASSEGSRNIQYF.

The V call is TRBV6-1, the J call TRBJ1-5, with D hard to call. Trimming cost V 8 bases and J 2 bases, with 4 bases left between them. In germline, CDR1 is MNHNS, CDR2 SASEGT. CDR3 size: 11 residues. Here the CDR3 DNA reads TGTGCCAGCGGTGGCAATCAGCCCCAGCATTTT. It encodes CASGGNQPQHF.

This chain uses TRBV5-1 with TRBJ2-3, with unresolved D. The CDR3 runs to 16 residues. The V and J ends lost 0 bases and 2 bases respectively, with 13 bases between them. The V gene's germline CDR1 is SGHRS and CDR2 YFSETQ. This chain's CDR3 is CASSLAAQAVTDTQYF. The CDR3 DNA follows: TGCGCCAGCAGCTTGGCGGCGCAGGCCGTCACAGATACGCAGTATTTT. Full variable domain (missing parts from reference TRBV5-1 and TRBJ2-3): KAGVTQTPRYLIKTRGQQVTLSCSPISGHRSVSWYQQTPGQGLQFLFEYFSETQRNKGNFPGRFSGRQFSNSRSEMNVSTLELGDSALYLCASSLAAQAVTDTQYFGPGTRLTVL.

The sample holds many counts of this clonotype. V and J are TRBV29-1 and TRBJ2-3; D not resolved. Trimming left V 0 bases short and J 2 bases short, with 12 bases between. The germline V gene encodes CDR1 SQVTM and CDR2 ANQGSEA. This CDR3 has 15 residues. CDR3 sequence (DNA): TGCAGCGTTGAAGATTCACACTCCAACACAGATACGCAGTATTTT. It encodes CSVEDSHSNTDTQYF.

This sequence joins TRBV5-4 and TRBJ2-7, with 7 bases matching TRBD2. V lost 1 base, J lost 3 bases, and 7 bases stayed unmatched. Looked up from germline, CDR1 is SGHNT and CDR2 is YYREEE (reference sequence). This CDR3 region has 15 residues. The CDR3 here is CASSLRRPGGYEQYF. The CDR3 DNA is TGTGCCAGCAGCTTGCGAAGGCCGGGAGGCTACGAGCAGTACTTC.

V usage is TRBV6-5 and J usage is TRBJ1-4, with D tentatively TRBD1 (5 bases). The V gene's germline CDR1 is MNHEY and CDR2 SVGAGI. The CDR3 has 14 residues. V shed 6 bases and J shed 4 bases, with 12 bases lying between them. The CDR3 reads CASSRRGGNEKLFF. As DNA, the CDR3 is TGTGCCAGCAGCCGTAGGGGTGGTAATGAAAAACTGTTTTTT.

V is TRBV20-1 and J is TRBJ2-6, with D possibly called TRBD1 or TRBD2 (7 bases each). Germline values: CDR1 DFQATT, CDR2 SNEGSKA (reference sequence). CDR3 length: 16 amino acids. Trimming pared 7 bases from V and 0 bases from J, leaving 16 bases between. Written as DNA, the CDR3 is TGCAGTGTTCAGACAGGGAGGGTCTCTGGGGCCAACGTCCTGACTTTC. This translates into CSVQTGRVSGANVLTF.

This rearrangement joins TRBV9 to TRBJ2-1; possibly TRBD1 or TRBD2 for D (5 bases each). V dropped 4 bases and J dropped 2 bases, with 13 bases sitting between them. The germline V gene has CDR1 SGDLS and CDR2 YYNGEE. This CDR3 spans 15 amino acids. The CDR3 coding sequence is TGTGCCAGCAGCATCTGGGGGTCTCCCTACAATGAGCAGTTCTTC. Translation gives CASSIWGSPYNEQFF. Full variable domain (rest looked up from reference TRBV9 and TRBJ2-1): DSGVTQTPKHLITATGQRVTLRCSPRSGDLSVYWYQQSLDQGLQFLIQYYNGEERAKGNILERFSAQQFPDLHSELNLSSLELGDSALYFCASSIWGSPYNEQFFGPGTRLTVL.

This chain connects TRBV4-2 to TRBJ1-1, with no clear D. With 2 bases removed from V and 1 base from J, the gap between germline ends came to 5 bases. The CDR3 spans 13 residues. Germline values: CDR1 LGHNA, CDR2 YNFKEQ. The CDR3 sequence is CASSQQENTEAFF. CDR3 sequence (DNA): TGTGCCAGCAGCCAACAGGAGAACACTGAAGCTTTCTTT.

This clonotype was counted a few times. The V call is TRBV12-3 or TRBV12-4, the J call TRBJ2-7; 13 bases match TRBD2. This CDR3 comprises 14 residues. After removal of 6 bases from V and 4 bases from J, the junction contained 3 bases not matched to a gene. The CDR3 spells CASRGLAGPYEQYF. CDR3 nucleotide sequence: TGTGCCAGCAGGGGACTAGCGGGACCTTACGAGCAGTACTTC.

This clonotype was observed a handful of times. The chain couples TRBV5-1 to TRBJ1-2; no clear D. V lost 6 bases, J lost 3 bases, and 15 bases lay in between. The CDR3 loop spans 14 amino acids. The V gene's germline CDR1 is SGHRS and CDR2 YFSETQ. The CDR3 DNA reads TGCGCCAGCAAGCCTTCGAACCGCGACTATGGCTACACCTTC. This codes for CASKPSNRDYGYTF.

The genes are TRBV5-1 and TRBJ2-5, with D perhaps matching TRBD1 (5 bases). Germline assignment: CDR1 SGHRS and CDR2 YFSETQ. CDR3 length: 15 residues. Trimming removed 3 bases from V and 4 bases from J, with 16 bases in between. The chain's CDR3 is CASSSSGHLGETQYF. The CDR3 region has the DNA TGCGCCAGCAGCTCCTCAGGACATTTAGGAGAGACCCAGTACTTC. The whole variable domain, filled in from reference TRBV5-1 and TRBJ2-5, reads KAGVTQTPRYLIKTRGQQVTLSCSPISGHRSVSWYQQTPGQGLQFLFEYFSETQRNKGNFPGRFSGRQFSNSRSEMNVSTLELGDSALYLCASSSSGHLGETQYFGPGTRLLVL.

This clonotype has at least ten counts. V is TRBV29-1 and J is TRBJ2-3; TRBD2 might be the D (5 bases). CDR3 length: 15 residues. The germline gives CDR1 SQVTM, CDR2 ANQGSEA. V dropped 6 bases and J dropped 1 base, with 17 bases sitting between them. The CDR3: CSVGIAGVGTDTQYF. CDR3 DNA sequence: TGCAGCGTCGGCATAGCCGGGGTGGGCACAGATACGCAGTATTTT.